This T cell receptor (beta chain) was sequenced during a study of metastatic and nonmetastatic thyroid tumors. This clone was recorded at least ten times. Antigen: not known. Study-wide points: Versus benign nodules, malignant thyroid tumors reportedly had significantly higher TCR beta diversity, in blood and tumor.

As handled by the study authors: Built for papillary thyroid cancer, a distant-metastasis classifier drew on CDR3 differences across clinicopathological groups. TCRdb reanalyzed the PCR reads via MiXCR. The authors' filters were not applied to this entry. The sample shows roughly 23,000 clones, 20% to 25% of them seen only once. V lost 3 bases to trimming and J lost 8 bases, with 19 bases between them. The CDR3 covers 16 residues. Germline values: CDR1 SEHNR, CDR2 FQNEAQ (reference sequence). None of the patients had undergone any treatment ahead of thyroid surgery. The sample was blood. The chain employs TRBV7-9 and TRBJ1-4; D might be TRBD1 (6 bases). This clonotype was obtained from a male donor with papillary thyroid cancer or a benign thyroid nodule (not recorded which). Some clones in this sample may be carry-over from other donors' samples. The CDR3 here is CASSFYSSGGSEKLFF. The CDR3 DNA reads TGTGCCAGCAGCTTTTACTCCTCGGGGGGCTCGGAAAAACTGTTTTTT.